One and the same sample provided the 8 T cell receptor beta chains below, sequenced in a study of blood T cell repertoires in COVID-19. The table came from immunoSEQ multiplex PCR; TCRdb's copy has only in-frame clones and leaves some out. Among about 70,000 clones listed, approximately 84% were seen once. Material for sequencing was peripheral blood. The receptors come from a human donor in a cohort sampled during active COVID-19.

The chain couples TRBV28 to TRBJ1-5; D gene unclear. CDR1 and CDR2 (germline): MDHEN, SYDVKM. The CDR3 spans 14 residues. V was cut by 6 bases and J by 2 bases, with 11 bases left in between. The CDR3 sequence: CASRVGVGNQPQHF. In DNA form, the CDR3 reads TGTGCCAGCAGGGTCGGGGTGGGCAATCAGCCCCAGCATTTT.

This clone was observed a single time. The chain links TRBV11-2 to TRBJ2-7; D unresolved. Trimming took 1 base from V and 0 from J, leaving 7 bases between them. CDR1 is SGHAT, CDR2 FQNNGV, per germline. The CDR3 extends over 14 amino acids. This CDR3 reads CASSLVGSSYEQYF. The CDR3, as DNA: TGTGCCAGCAGCTTAGTGGGCAGCTCCTACGAGCAGTACTTC.

Turning to this clone: Other DNA sequences of this sample code for an identical CDR3. The chain has TRBV19 and TRBJ2-3; 11 positions agree with TRBD1. Looked up from germline, CDR1 is LNHDA and CDR2 is SQIVND (reference sequence). The ends lost 4 bases at V and 5 bases at J; junction bases unmatched: 2. CDR3 size: 14 residues. CDR3 bases: TGTGCCAGTAGTACGGGACAGGGGGAAGATACGCAGTATTTT. This gives the protein CASSTGQGEDTQYF.

The rearrangement links TRBV11-2 to TRBJ2-1, with 13 positions matching TRBD2. Germline assignment: CDR1 SGHAT and CDR2 FQNNGV. V trimming: 4 bases; J trimming: 6 bases; junction bases outside the gene matches: 6. The CDR3 length is 16 residues. The CDR3 coding sequence is TGTGCCAGCAGCTCAAGACTAGCGGGGGGCCTCAATGAGCAGTTCTTC. Residues: CASSSRLAGGLNEQFF.

The chain carries TRBV10-3 and TRBJ2-2; D gene unclear. From germline, CDR1 is ENHRY and CDR2 SYGVKD. Between the trimmed V and J ends, which lost 4 bases and 4 bases, there was a span of 13 bases. The CDR3 length is 15 residues. The CDR3 bases are TGTGCCATCAGTGGTCTCGAGTTGAGCACCGGGGAGCTGTTTTTT. The encoded protein is CAISGLELSTGELFF.

The chain recombines TRBV7-9 with TRBJ2-5; 9 bases align to TRBD2. This CDR3 is 15 amino acids long. Germline CDR1 reads SEHNR; CDR2 reads FQNEAQ (reference sequence). V was pared by 2 bases and J by 5 bases, with 6 bases of the junction left unmatched. The CDR3 DNA sequence: TGTGCCAGCAGCTTAATCGCGGGGGGGCTTGAGACCCAGTACTTC. It is translated as CASSLIAGGLETQYF.

The chain couples TRBV6-6 to TRBJ1-6; a weak D match, TRBD1 (5 bases). Germline CDR1 is MNHNY and CDR2 is SVGAGI (reference sequence). With 1 base removed from V and 0 bases from J, the gap between germline ends came to 7 bases. The CDR3 has 16 residues. Here the CDR3 DNA reads TGTGCCAGCAGTTACTACAGGAGCTCCTATAATTCACCCCTCCACTTT. This translates into CASSYYRSSYNSPLHF.

This clone was recorded a few times. This chain connects TRBV19 to TRBJ1-1, with unresolved D. Trimming removed 6 bases from V and 2 bases from J, with 10 bases in between. Germline V CDR1 and CDR2: LNHDA, SQIVND (reference sequence). The CDR3 totals 13 residues. CDR3 amino acids: CASRRAANTEAFF. CDR3 bases: TGTGCCAGTAGACGAGCCGCAAACACTGAAGCTTTCTTT.